The 17 T cell receptor beta chains listed next were all sequenced from one sample in a study of T-cell memory formation after mild COVID-19. Using its own MiXCR run on the 5' RACE reads, TCRdb lists one record per CDR3 protein. The sample comprises about 140,000 distinct CDR3 sequences, around 25% of which are singletons, and approximately 25% rests with the top ten. The sample was PBMCs or a T cell subset sorted from them (not recorded which). All receptors come from an adult woman who had mild COVID-19 (a few samples of this study predate the infection). Cell type and time point are not known.

In its sample, this clonotype was seen a few times. V gene TRBV12-3 or TRBV12-4 combines with J gene TRBJ2-7; D may be TRBD1 (5 bases). V was cut by 3 bases and J by 3 bases, with 12 bases left in between. This CDR3 spans 14 amino acids. The DNA of the CDR3 is TGTGCCAGCAGTTTCAGAGACAGACTCTACGAGCAGTACTTC. Its translation is CASSFRDRLYEQYF.

This clonotype has more than one count but fewer than ten. The CDR3 protein is CASRGRLEETQYF. The CDR3 DNA sequence: TGTGCCAGCAGAGGCCGATTAGAAGAGACCCAGTACTTC. The chain links TRBV7-9 to TRBJ2-5; D not certain. This CDR3 has 13 amino acids. V dropped 6 bases and J dropped 3 bases, with 11 bases sitting between them. Per the germline V gene, CDR1 is SEHNR and CDR2 is FQNEAQ (reference sequence).

The rearrangement joins TRBV7-9 to TRBJ2-1, with 8 bases that match TRBD2. Losses at the gene ends were 5 bases for V and 3 bases for J; bases not matched to a gene: 9. This CDR3 contains 16 residues. Germline CDR1 reads SEHNR; CDR2 reads FQNEAQ (reference sequence). The CDR3 coding sequence is TGTGCCAGCAGCCCTTCGGGGGGGGTCGACTACAATGAGCAGTTCTTC. Its protein product is CASSPSGGVDYNEQFF. Based on the CDR3 plus reference TRBV7-9 and TRBJ2-1, the full variable domain is DTGVSQNPRHKITKRGQNVTFRCDPISEHNRLYWYRQTLGQGPEFLTYFQNEAQLEKSRLLSDRFSAERPKGSFSTLEIQRTEQGDSAMYLCASSPSGGVDYNEQFFGPGTRLTVL.

The chain combines TRBV19 with TRBJ2-7; D may be TRBD1 (6 bases). CDR1 and CDR2 (germline): LNHDA, SQIVND (reference sequence). Trimming cost V 3 bases and J 3 bases, with 15 bases left between them. The CDR3 loop spans 15 amino acids. This CDR3 is CASSIRPDSNYEQYF. The CDR3 region has the DNA TGTGCCAGTAGTATTAGGCCGGACAGCAACTACGAGCAGTACTTC. The full variable domain, completed using reference TRBV19 and TRBJ2-7, is DGGITQSPKYLFRKEGQNVTLSCEQNLNHDAMYWYRQDPGQGLRLIYYSQIVNDFQKGDIAEGYSVSREKKESFPLTVTSAQKNPTAFYLCASSIRPDSNYEQYFGPGTRLTVT.

The J gene is TRBJ2-7, the V gene TRBV7-8; 8 bases are a match to TRBD2. This CDR3 has 15 residues. The germline V gene has CDR1 SGHVS and CDR2 FQNEAQ. After removal of 5 bases from V and 4 bases from J, the junction contained 10 bases not matched to a gene. The CDR3 loop is CASSPLGSGVYEQYF. Written as DNA, the CDR3 is TGTGCCAGCAGCCCCCTCGGTAGCGGGGTTTACGAGCAGTACTTC.

The chain links TRBV3-1 to TRBJ1-1; 9 nucleotides agree with TRBD1. Trimming cost V 4 bases and J 5 bases; bases outside gene matches: 5. In germline, CDR1 is LGHDT, CDR2 YNNKEL (reference sequence). The CDR3 extends over 14 amino acids. Here the CDR3 reads CASSPRDRVTEAFF. The CDR3, as DNA: TGTGCCAGCAGCCCCCGGGACAGGGTAACTGAAGCTTTCTTT.

This clonotype turned up a few times. The genes are TRBV6-4 and TRBJ2-3; possible D gene TRBD1, 6 bases. CDR3 size: 15 residues. Germline assignment: CDR1 MRHNA and CDR2 SNTAGT. Deletions cut 2 bases from V and 1 base from J, with 10 bases between. The chain's CDR3 is CASSDVAGGTDTQYF. CDR3 nucleotide sequence: TGTGCCAGCAGTGACGTGGCAGGGGGCACAGATACGCAGTATTTT.

This chain joins TRBV6-6 and TRBJ1-2, with a tentative D call TRBD1 (6 bases). Germline V gives CDR1 MNHNY, CDR2 SVGAGI (reference sequence). Trimming shortened V by 7 bases and J by 2 bases, and 20 bases separated the two germline ends. The CDR3 runs to 16 residues. The CDR3 nucleotides are TGTGCCAGCAAGTACCTACCCGTGGACAGCAACTATGGCTACACCTTC. Amino acid sequence: CASKYLPVDSNYGYTF.

Points on this clonotype: Relative to the germline gene, one junction end is altered; a read error may explain this. The chain joins TRBV12-3 or TRBV12-4 to TRBJ1-1; no reliable D call. CDR3 length: 10 residues. In DNA, the CDR3 is TGTGCCAGCAGTTCCTCGGAAGCTTTATTT. Amino acids: CASSSSEALF.

The chain couples TRBV7-9 to TRBJ2-3; TRBD1 agrees at 9 bases. The J segment lost 4 bases and the V segment lost 4 bases, leaving 9 bases of the junction unmatched. CDR1 SEHNR and CDR2 FQNEAQ come from the germline V gene (reference sequence). The CDR3 is 16 amino acids. The CDR3 protein is CASSSDRDREADTQYF. DNA for the CDR3: TGTGCCAGCAGCTCAGACCGGGACAGGGAGGCAGATACGCAGTATTTT.

The chain links TRBV4-3 to TRBJ2-1, with 9 nucleotides matching TRBD1. The CDR3 has 16 amino acids. CDR1 is LGHNA and CDR2 is YSLEER in the germline V gene. V gave up 3 bases and J gave up 6 bases; unmatched junction bases: 9. The CDR3 DNA is TGCGCCAGCAGCCAGGGTACAGGGGGCCTTATCAATGAGCAGTTCTTC. Translation gives CASSQGTGGLINEQFF.

The table lists this clonotype with a few counts. The J gene is TRBJ2-7, the V gene TRBV29-1; TRBD1 aligns across 7 bases. This CDR3 is built from 15 residues. Germline CDR1 reads SQVTM; CDR2 reads ANQGSEA. Trimming removed 0 bases from V and 0 bases from J; junction bases left unmatched: 5. The CDR3 sequence is CSVEDPGQSSYEQYF. The CDR3 DNA reads TGCAGCGTTGAAGACCCGGGACAGAGCTCCTACGAGCAGTACTTC.

The chain carries TRBV6-5 and TRBJ1-2; D call uncertain. Trimming shortened V by 5 bases and J by 6 bases, and 19 bases separated the two germline ends. The CDR3 contains 15 residues. CDR1 and CDR2 (germline): MNHEY, SVGAGI. CDR3 DNA: TGTGCCAGCAGTCCCCACCGACTGCCGTATGATGGCTACACCTTC. This gives the protein CASSPHRLPYDGYTF.

The chain uses TRBV24-1 and TRBJ2-7; D gene ambiguous. CDR3 length: 14 amino acids. Trimming removed 3 bases from V and 3 bases from J, with 11 bases in between. Germline-derived CDR1 and CDR2 are KGHDR and SFDVKD. In DNA form, the CDR3 reads TGTGCCACCAGTGATCTGGGCAACAACTACGAGCAGTACTTC. This sequence encodes CATSDLGNNYEQYF.

The chain is built from TRBV12-3 or TRBV12-4 and TRBJ2-3; D is unclear. This CDR3 is 14 amino acids long. The V end was cut by 7 bases, the J end by 0 bases, with 11 bases between. The CDR3 region is CASTDSRSTDTQYF. The CDR3 nucleotides are TGTGCCAGCACAGACTCGAGGAGCACAGATACGCAGTATTTT.

V is TRBV12-3 or TRBV12-4 and J is TRBJ1-1; D perhaps matches TRBD1 (5 bases). Trimming stripped 10 bases from V and 6 bases from J, with 18 bases between. The CDR3 is made up of 13 amino acids. The CDR3 is CAILPWRGPEAFF. The DNA of the CDR3 is TGTGCCATCCTCCCCTGGAGGGGCCCTGAAGCTTTCTTT.

The chain employs TRBV12-3 or TRBV12-4 and TRBJ2-7; 8 nucleotides match TRBD1. The V segment lost 8 bases and the J segment 3 bases; nucleotides outside the gene matches: 3. CDR3 size: 12 residues. The DNA of the CDR3 is TGTGCCAGCGCCACAGGGGGCTACGAGCAGTACTTC. Translated: CASATGGYEQYF.